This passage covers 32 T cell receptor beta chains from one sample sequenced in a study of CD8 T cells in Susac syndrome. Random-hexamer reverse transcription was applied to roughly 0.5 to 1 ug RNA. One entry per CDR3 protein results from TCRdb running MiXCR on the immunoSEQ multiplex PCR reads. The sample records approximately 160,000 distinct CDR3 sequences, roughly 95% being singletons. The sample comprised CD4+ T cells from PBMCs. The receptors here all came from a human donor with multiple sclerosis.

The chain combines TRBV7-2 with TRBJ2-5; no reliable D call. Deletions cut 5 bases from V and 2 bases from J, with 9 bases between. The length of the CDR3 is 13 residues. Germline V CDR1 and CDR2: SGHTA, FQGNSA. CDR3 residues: CASSLALQETQYF. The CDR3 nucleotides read TGTGCCAGCAGCCTGGCCTTACAAGAGACCCAGTACTTC.

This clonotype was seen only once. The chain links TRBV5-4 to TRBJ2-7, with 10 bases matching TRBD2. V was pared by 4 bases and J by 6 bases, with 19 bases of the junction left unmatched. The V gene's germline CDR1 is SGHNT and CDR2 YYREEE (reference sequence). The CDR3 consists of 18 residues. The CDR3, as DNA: TGTGCCAGCAGCGGGTTCCAAGAGGGCCTAGCGGGAGCAGGCGAGCAGTACTTC. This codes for CASSGFQEGLAGAGEQYF.

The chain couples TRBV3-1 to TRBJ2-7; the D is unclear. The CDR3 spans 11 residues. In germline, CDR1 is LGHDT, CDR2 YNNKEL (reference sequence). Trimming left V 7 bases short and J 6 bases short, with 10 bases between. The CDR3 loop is CASTGLGEQYF. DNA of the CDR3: TGTGCCAGCACCGGCTTGGGCGAGCAGTACTTC.

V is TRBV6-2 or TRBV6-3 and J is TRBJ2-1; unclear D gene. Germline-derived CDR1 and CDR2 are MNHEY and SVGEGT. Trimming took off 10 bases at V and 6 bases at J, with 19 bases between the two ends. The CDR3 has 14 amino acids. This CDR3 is CATKQQLESNEQFF. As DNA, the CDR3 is TGTGCCACCAAACAGCAGCTAGAGTCCAATGAGCAGTTCTTC.

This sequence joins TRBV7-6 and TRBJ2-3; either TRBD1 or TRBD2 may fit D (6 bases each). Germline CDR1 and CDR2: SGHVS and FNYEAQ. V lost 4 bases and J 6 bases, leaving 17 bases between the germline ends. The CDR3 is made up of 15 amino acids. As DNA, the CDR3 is TGTGCCAGCAGCTGGGGGGCCGGGAGTAGGGATACGCAGTATTTT. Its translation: CASSWGAGSRDTQYF.

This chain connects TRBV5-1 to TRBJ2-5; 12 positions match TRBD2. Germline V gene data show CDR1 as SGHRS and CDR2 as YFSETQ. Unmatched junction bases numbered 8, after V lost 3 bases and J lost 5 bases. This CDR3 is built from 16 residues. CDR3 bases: TGCGCCAGCAGCTCGACTAGCGGGAGTGGTGGGGAGACCCAGTACTTC. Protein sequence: CASSSTSGSGGETQYF.

The CDR3, as DNA: TGTGCCAGCAGTGATAGTGTGGAGGACACCATATATTTT. This gives the protein CASSDSVEDTIYF. This chain connects TRBV2 to TRBJ1-3, with D uncertain. The germline V and J ends were trimmed by 3 bases and 8 bases, with 11 bases remaining between them. Germline V gives CDR1 SNHLY, CDR2 FYNNEI. This CDR3 is 13 amino acids long.

Here the CDR3 reads CATSRGGAGYEQYF. CDR3 DNA: TGTGCCACCAGCAGAGGAGGGGCTGGCTACGAGCAGTACTTC. J is TRBJ2-7 and V is TRBV15; D possibly matches TRBD1 or TRBD2 (5 bases each). V lost 1 base to trimming and J lost 3 bases, with 10 bases between them. Germline-derived CDR1 and CDR2 are LNHNV and YYDKDF (reference sequence). This CDR3 is built from 14 residues.

The CDR3 loop reads CASSPGPGSGGPGNEQYF. The CDR3, as DNA: TGCGCCAGCAGCCCCGGACCAGGGTCGGGAGGGCCGGGAAACGAGCAGTACTTC. This chain connects TRBV4-1 to TRBJ2-7; TRBD2 agrees at 8 bases. The CDR3 runs to 18 residues. Germline V gives CDR1 MGHRA, CDR2 YSYEKL. The V gene end was trimmed by 4 bases and the J gene end by 5 bases; junction bases not matched to a gene: 19.

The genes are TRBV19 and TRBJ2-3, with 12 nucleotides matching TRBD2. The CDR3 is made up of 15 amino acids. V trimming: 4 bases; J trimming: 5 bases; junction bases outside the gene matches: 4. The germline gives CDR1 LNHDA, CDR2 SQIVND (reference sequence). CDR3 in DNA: TGTGCCAGTAGTACGACTAGCGGGAGTTTAGATACGCAGTATTTT. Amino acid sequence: CASSTTSGSLDTQYF.

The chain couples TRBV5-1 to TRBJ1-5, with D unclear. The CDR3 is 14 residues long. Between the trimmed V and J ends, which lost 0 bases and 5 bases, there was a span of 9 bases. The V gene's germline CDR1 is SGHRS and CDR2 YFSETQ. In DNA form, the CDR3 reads TGCGCCAGCAGCTTGGAGGCAGGCGATCAGCCCCAGCATTTT. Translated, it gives CASSLEAGDQPQHF.

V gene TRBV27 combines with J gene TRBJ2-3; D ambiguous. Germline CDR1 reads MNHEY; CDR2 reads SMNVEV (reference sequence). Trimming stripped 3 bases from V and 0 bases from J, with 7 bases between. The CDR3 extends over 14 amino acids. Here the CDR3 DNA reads TGTGCCAGCAGTTTTACAGCTAGCACAGATACGCAGTATTTT. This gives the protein CASSFTASTDTQYF.

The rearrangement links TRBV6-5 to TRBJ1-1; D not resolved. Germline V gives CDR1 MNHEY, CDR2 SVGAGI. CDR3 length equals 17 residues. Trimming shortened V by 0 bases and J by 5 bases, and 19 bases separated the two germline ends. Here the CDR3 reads CASSYSFVPFGRTEAFF. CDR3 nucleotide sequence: TGTGCCAGCAGTTACTCGTTTGTCCCCTTCGGGAGGACTGAAGCTTTCTTT.

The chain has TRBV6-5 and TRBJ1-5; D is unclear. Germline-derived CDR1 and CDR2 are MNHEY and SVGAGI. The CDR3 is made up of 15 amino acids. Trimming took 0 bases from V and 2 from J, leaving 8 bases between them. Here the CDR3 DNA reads TGTGCCAGCAGTTACTCTGGAACAGGCAATCAGCCCCAGCATTTT. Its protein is CASSYSGTGNQPQHF.

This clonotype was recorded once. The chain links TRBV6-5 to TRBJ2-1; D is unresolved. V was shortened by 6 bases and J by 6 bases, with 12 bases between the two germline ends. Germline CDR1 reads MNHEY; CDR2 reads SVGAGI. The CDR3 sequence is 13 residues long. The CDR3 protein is CASSRLISNEQFF. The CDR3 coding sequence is TGTGCCAGCAGCCGACTCATCAGCAATGAGCAGTTCTTC.

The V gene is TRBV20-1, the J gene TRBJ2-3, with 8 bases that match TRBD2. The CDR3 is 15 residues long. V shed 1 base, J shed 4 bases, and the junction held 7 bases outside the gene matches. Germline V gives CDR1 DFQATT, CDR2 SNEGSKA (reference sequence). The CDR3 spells CSARVQREMPDTQYF. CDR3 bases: TGCAGTGCTAGAGTACAGCGGGAGATGCCAGATACGCAGTATTTT.

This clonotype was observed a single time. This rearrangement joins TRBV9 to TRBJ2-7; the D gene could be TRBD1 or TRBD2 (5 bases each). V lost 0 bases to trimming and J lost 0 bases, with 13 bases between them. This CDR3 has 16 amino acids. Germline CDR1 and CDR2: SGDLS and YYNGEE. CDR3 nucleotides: TGTGCCAGCAGCGTAGGAAGGGCAGGGAGCTCCTACGAGCAGTACTTC. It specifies CASSVGRAGSSYEQYF. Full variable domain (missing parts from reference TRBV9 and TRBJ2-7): DSGVTQTPKHLITATGQRVTLRCSPRSGDLSVYWYQQSLDQGLQFLIQYYNGEERAKGNILERFSAQQFPDLHSELNLSSLELGDSALYFCASSVGRAGSSYEQYFGPGTRLTVT.

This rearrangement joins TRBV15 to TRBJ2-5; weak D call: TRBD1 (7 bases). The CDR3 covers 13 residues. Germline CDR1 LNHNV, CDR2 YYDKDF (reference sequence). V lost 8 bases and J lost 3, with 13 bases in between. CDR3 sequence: CATGGTAEETQYF. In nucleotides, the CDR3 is TGTGCCACCGGGGGGACAGCGGAAGAGACCCAGTACTTC.

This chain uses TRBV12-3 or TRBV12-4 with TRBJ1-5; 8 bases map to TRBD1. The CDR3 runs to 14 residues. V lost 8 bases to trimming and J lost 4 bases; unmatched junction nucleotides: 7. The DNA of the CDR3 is TGTGCCAGCCGCTTACAGGGGGGGAATCAGCCCCAGCATTTT. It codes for CASRLQGGNQPQHF.

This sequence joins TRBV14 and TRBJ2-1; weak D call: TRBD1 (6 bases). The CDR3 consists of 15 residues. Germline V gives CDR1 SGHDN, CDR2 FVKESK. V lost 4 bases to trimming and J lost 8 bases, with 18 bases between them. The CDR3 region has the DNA TGTGCCAGCAGCCGCTTACCACAGGGTACCGATGAGCAGTTCTTC. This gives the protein CASSRLPQGTDEQFF. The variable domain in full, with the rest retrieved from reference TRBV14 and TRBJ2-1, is EAGVTQFPSHSVIEKGQTVTLRCDPISGHDNLYWYRRVMGKEIKFLLHFVKESKQDESGMPNNRFLAERTGGTYSTLKVQPAELEDSGVYFCASSRLPQGTDEQFFGPGTRLTVL.

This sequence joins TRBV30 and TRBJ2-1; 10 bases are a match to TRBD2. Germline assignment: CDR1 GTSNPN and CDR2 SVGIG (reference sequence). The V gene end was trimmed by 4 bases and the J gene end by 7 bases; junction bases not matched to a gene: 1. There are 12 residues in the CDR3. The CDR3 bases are TGTGCCTGGACTAGCGGGAGAAATGAGCAGTTCTTC. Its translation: CAWTSGRNEQFF.

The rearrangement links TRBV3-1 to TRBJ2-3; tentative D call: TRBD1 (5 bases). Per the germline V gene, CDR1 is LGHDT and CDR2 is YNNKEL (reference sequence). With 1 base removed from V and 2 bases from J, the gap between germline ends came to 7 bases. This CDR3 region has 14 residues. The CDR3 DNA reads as TGTGCCAGCAGCCAAGGGGGCAACACAGATACGCAGTATTTT. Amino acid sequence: CASSQGGNTDTQYF.

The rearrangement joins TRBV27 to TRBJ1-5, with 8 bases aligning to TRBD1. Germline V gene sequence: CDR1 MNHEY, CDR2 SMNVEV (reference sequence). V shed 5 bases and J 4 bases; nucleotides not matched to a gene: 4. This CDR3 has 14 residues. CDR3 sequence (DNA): TGTGCCAGCAGTATCGGGACAGGAAATCAGCCCCAGCATTTT. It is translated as CASSIGTGNQPQHF.

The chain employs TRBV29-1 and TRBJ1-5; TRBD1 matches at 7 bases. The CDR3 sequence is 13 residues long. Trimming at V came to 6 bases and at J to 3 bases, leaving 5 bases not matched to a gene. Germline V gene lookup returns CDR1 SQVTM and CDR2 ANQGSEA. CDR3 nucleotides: TGCAGCGTGATGACAGGGAACAATCAGCCCCAGCATTTT. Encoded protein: CSVMTGNNQPQHF.

CDR3 coding DNA: TGTGCCAGCAGCGCTCTGGGCTACGAGCAGTACTTC. Its translation is CASSALGYEQYF. J is TRBJ2-7 and V is TRBV2; D call uncertain. The germline V and J ends were trimmed by 6 bases and 3 bases, with 9 bases remaining between them. CDR1 is SNHLY, CDR2 FYNNEI, per germline. The CDR3 has 12 amino acids. Drawing the rest from reference TRBV2 and TRBJ2-7, the complete variable domain is EPEVTQTPSHQVTQMGQEVILRCVPISNHLYFYWYRQILGQKVEFLVSFYNNEISEKSEIFDDQFSVERPDGSNFTLKIRSTKLEDSAMYFCASSALGYEQYFGPGTRLTVT.

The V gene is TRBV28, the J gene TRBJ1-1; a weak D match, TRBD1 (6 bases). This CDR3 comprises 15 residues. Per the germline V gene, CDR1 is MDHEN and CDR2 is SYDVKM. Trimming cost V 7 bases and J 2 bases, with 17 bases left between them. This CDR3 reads CASKSIDRPNTEAFF. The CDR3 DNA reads TGTGCCAGCAAGTCGATAGACAGGCCAAACACTGAAGCTTTCTTT.

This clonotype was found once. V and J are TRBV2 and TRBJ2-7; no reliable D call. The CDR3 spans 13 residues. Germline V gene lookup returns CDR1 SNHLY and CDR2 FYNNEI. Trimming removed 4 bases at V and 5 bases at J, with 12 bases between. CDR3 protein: CASSGYLGHEQYF. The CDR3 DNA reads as TGTGCCAGCAGTGGATATTTGGGCCACGAGCAGTACTTC.

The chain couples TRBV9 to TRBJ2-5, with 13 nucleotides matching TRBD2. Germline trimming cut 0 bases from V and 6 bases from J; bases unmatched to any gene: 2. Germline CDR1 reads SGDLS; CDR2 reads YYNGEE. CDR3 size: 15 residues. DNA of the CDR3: TGTGCCAGCAGCGTAGAGGGACTAGCGGGGCAGACCCAGTACTTC. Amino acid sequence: CASSVEGLAGQTQYF. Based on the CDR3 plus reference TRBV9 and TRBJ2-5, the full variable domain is DSGVTQTPKHLITATGQRVTLRCSPRSGDLSVYWYQQSLDQGLQFLIQYYNGEERAKGNILERFSAQQFPDLHSELNLSSLELGDSALYFCASSVEGLAGQTQYFGPGTRLLVL.

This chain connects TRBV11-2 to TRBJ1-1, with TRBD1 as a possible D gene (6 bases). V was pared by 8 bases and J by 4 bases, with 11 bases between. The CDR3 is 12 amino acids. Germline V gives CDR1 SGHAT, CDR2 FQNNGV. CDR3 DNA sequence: TGTGCCAGCGTCTCAGGGGCCACTGAAGCTTTCTTT. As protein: CASVSGATEAFF.

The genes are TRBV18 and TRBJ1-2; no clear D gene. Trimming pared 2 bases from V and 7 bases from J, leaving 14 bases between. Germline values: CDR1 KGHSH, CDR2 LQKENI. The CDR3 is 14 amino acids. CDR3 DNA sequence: TGTGCCAGCTCACCAACGGACTCTCGGGCTGGCTACACCTTC. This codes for CASSPTDSRAGYTF.

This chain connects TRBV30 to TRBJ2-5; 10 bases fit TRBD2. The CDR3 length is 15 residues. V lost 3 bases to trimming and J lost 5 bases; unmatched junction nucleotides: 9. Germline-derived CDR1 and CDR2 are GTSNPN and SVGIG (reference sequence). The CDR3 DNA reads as TGTGCCTGGAGGAGGGAGCGGGAGGGCCGGGAGACCCAGTACTTC. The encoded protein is CAWRREREGRETQYF.

This CDR3 is CASSLTEDYQYF. The CDR3 nucleotides read TGTGCCAGCAGCTTAACCGAGGACTACCAGTACTTC. V is TRBV11-1 and J is TRBJ2-4; D may be TRBD2 (6 bases). Per germline, CDR1 SGHAT and CDR2 FQDESV (reference sequence). The CDR3 sequence is 12 residues long. Trimming pared 2 bases from V and 13 bases from J, leaving 12 bases between. The full variable domain, rest sourced from reference TRBV11-1 and TRBJ2-4, is EAEVAQSPRYKITEKSQAVAFWCDPISGHATLYWYRQILGQGPELLVQFQDESVVDDSQLPKDRFSAERLKGVDSTLKIQPAELGDSAMYLCASSLTEDYQYFGAGTRLSVL.